The 6 T cell receptor beta chains reported below all come from one sample, sequenced in a study of Graves' ophthalmopathy and Graves' hyperthyroidism. Amplified TCR beta CDR3 regions were obtained using RNA transcripts as template. First-round RT-PCR with HTBI primers preceded a second-round multiplex PCR. TCRdb analysed the multiplex PCR reads with MiXCR anew, one entry per CDR3 protein. The sample carries almost 750,000 distinct CDR3 sequences, 40% recorded once. Input material: peripheral blood. The receptors come from an adult man with Graves' ophthalmopathy.

The genes are TRBV15 and TRBJ2-7, with D uncertain. Germline CDR1 is LNHNV and CDR2 is YYDKDF (reference sequence). CDR3 length equals 14 residues. V gave up 0 bases and J gave up 0 bases, with 6 bases separating them. Written as DNA, the CDR3 is TGTGCCACCAGCAGAGAGGTTCGCTCCTACGAGCAGTACTTC. Translation gives CATSREVRSYEQYF. Based on the CDR3 plus reference TRBV15 and TRBJ2-7, the full variable domain is DAMVIQNPRYQVTQFGKPVTLSCSQTLNHNVMYWYQQKSSQAPKLLFHYYDKDFNNEADTPDNFQSRRPNTSFCFLDIRSPGLGDTAMYLCATSREVRSYEQYFGPGTRLTVT.

This chain links TRBV7-4 with TRBJ1-1, with a tentative D call TRBD1 (6 bases). Trimming removed 8 bases from V and 2 bases from J, with 15 bases in between. Looked up from germline, CDR1 is SGHVT and CDR2 is SQSDAQ. This CDR3 has 14 residues. CDR3 DNA sequence: TGTGCCAGCGGTACCGGGACAAGTAACACTGAAGCTTTCTTT. Translation: CASGTGTSNTEAFF. Looking up the rest from reference TRBV7-4 and TRBJ1-1 gives the full variable domain: GAGVSQSPRYKVAKRGRDVALRCDSISGHVTLYWYRQTLGQGSEVLTYSQSDAQRDKSGRPSGRFSAERPERSVSTLKIQRTEQGDSAVYLCASGTGTSNTEAFFGQGTRLTVV.

The CDR3 sequence: CASSGWDSANYGYTF. CDR3 nucleotides: TGTGCCAGCAGCGGATGGGACAGTGCTAACTATGGCTACACCTTC. This chain uses TRBV7-9 with TRBJ1-2, with 7 nucleotides matching TRBD1. The CDR3 runs 15 residues. V was pared by 5 bases and J by 0 bases, with 6 bases of the junction left unmatched. Germline V gene data show CDR1 as SEHNR and CDR2 as FQNEAQ (reference sequence). The variable domain in full, with the rest retrieved from reference TRBV7-9 and TRBJ1-2, is DTGVSQNPRHKITKRGQNVTFRCDPISEHNRLYWYRQTLGQGPEFLTYFQNEAQLEKSRLLSDRFSAERPKGSFSTLEIQRTEQGDSAMYLCASSGWDSANYGYTFGSGTRLTVV.

CDR3 residues: CASSFGVPYEQYF. DNA of the CDR3: TGTGCCAGCAGCTTCGGGGTTCCCTACGAGCAGTACTTC. V gene TRBV12-3 or TRBV12-4 combines with J gene TRBJ2-7; possibly TRBD2 for D (5 bases). V lost 6 bases and J 2 bases, leaving 11 bases between the germline ends. The CDR3 is made up of 13 amino acids.

This chain uses TRBV19 with TRBJ2-7; TRBD2 matches at 9 bases. This CDR3 comprises 11 residues. The ends lost 10 bases at V and 2 bases at J; junction bases unmatched: 0. The germline V gene has CDR1 LNHDA and CDR2 SQIVND (reference sequence). The CDR3 DNA follows: TGTGCCATAGCGGGAGCCTACGAGCAGTACTTC. Translation: CAIAGAYEQYF.

This clonotype has a handful of counts. This chain joins TRBV7-9 and TRBJ2-7; tentatively, D is TRBD1 (6 bases). The V end lost 1 base, the J end lost 2 bases, and 12 bases lay between the germline ends. From germline, CDR1 is SEHNR and CDR2 FQNEAQ (reference sequence). The CDR3 is 15 residues long. In nucleotides, the CDR3 is TGTGCCAGCAGCTTAGGGCAGGGGAAGGCCTACGAGCAGTACTTC. It is translated as CASSLGQGKAYEQYF.